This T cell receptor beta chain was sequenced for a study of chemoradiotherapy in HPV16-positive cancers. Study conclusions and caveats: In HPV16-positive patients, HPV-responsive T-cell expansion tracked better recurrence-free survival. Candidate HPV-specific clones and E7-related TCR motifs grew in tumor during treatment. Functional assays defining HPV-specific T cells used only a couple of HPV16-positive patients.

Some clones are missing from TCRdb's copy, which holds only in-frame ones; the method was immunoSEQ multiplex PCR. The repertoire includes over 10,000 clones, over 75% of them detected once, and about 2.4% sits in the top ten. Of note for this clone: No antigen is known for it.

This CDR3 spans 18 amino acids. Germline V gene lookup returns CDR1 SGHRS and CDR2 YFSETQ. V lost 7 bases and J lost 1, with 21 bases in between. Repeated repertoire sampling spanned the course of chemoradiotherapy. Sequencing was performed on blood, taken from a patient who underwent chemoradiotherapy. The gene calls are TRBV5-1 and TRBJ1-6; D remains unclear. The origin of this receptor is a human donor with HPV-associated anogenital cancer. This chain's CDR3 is CASSLGQPLKSYNSPLHF. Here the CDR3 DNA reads TGCGCCAGCTCCCTGGGCCAGCCCCTGAAATCCTATAATTCACCCCTCCACTTT. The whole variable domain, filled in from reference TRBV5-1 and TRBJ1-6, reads KAGVTQTPRYLIKTRGQQVTLSCSPISGHRSVSWYQQTPGQGLQFLFEYFSETQRNKGNFPGRFSGRQFSNSRSEMNVSTLELGDSALYLCASSLGQPLKSYNSPLHFGNGTRLTVT.